The source of this T cell receptor (beta chain) is a study of T-cell memory formation after mild COVID-19. There are 17 residues in the CDR3. The V gene's germline CDR1 is LGHNA and CDR2 YSLEER. Trimming removed 1 base from V and 2 bases from J, with 16 bases in between. This clonotype was detected a few times. Via MiXCR, TCRdb re-called the 5' RACE reads, giving one row per CDR3 protein. The sample holds roughly 300,000 distinct CDR3 sequences, around 8% seen once. This clonotype originated in a man aged 18 to 30 who had mild COVID-19 (a few samples of this study predate the infection). Cell type and time point are not known. The source material was PBMCs or a T cell subset sorted from them (not recorded which). The rearrangement uses TRBV4-3 and TRBJ2-3, with D perhaps assigned TRBD1 or TRBD2 (5 bases each). The CDR3 region has the DNA TGCGCCAGCAGCCAAGGACCAGGCAGGGAGAACACAGATACGCAGTATTTT. It translates to CASSQGPGRENTDTQYF.